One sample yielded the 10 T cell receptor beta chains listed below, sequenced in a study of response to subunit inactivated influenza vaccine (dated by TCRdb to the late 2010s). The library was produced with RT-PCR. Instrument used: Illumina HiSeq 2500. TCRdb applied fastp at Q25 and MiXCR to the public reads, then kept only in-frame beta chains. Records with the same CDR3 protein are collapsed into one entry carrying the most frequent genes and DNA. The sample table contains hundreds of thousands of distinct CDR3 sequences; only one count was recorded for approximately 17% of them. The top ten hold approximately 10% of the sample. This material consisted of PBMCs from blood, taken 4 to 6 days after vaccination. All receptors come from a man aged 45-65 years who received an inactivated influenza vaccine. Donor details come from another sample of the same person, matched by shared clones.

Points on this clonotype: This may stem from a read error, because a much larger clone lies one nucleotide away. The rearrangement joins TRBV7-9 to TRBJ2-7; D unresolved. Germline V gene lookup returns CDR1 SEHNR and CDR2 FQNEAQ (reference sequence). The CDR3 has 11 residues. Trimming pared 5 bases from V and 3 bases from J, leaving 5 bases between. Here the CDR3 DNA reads TGTGCCAGCAGCATCCACTACGAGCAGTACTTC. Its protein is CASSIHYEQYF.

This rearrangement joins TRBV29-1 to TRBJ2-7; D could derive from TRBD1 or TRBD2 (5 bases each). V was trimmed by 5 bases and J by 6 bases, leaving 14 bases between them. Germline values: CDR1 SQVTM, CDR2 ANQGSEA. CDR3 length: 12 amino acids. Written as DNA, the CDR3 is TGCAGCGTTCGGGGACCTCTCGTCGAGCAGTACTTC. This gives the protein CSVRGPLVEQYF.

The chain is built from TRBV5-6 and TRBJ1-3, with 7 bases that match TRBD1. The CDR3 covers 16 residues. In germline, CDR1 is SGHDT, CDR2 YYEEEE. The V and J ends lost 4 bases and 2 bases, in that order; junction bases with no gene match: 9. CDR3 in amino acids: CASSPTQGSPGNTIYF. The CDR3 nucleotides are TGTGCCAGCAGCCCAACACAGGGGAGCCCTGGAAACACCATATATTTT.

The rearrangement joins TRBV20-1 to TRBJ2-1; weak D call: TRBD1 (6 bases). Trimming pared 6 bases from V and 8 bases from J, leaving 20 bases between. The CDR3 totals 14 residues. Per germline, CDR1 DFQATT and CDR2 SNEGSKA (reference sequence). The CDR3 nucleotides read TGCAGTGCCCTTAGACAGGTTGGGAGTGATGAGCAGTTCTTC. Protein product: CSALRQVGSDEQFF.

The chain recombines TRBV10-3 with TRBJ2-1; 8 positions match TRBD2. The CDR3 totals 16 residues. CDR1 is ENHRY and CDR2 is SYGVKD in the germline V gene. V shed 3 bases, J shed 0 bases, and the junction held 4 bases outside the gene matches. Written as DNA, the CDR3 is TGTGCCATCAGTGATAATAGCGGGACCTCCTACAATGAGCAGTTCTTC. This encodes CAISDNSGTSYNEQFF.

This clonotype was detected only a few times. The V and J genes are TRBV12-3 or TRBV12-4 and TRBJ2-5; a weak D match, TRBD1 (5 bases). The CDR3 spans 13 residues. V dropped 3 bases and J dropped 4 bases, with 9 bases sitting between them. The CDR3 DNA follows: TGTGCCAGCAGTTTTGGACACACAGAGACCCAGTACTTC. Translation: CASSFGHTETQYF.

The CDR3 region is CASSPLAVEETQYF. CDR3 coding DNA: TGTGCCAGCAGCCCACTAGCGGTTGAAGAGACCCAGTACTTC. The genes are TRBV7-9 and TRBJ2-5, with TRBD2 identical over 8 bases. The CDR3 has 14 residues. The germline V gene encodes CDR1 SEHNR and CDR2 FQNEAQ (reference sequence). With V trimmed by 5 bases and J by 3 bases, 5 bases remained unmatched.

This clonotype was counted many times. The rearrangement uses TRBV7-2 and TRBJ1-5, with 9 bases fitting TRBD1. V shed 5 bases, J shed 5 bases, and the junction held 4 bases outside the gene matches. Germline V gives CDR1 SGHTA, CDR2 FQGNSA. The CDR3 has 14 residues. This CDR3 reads CASSPRTGDQPQHF. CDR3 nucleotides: TGTGCCAGCAGCCCTCGGACAGGGGATCAGCCCCAGCATTTT. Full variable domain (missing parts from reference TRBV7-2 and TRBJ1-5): GAGVSQSPSNKVTEKGKDVELRCDPISGHTALYWYRQSLGQGLEFLIYFQGNSAPDKSGLPSDRFSAERTGGSVSTLTIQRTQQEDSAVYLCASSPRTGDQPQHFGDGTRLSIL.

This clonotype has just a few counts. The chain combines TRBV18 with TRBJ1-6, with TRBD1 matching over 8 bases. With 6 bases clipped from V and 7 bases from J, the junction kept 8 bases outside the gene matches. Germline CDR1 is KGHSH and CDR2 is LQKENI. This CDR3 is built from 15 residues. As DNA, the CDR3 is TGTGCCAGCTCTACGAGTGACAGGGGAAATTCACCCCTCCACTTT. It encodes CASSTSDRGNSPLHF.

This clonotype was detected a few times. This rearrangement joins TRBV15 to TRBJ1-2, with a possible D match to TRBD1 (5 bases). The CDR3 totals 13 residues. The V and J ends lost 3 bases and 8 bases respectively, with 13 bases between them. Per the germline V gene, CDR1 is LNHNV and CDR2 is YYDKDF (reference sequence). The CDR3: CATSSRGDVGYTF. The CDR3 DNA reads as TGTGCCACCAGCAGTCGAGGGGACGTCGGCTACACCTTC.